The clone carrying this T cell receptor beta chain appeared a single time. Its antigen is as yet unknown. The data stem from a study of T cell responses to AZD1222 COVID-19 vaccine. Study-level points and caveats: Repertoires were collected only later (after the peak T cell response had occurred). Baseline testing showed seropositivity in only six or seven AZD1222 recipients. Reports say nearly half of spike-specific TCRs go after unmutated variant regions.

TCRdb's copy holds only in-frame clones and misses some; the assay was immunoSEQ multiplex PCR. Found here are approximately 80,000 clones, 90% of them singletons; the top ten hold about 3.1%. Germline CDR1 is SQVTM and CDR2 is ANQGSEA. The CDR3 extends over 12 amino acids. Trimming stripped 7 bases from V and 1 base from J, with 10 bases between. The sample was peripheral blood, taken 28 days after the second AZD1222 dose. This sequence was found in an adult who received the AZD1222 COVID-19 vaccine. This sequence joins TRBV29-1 and TRBJ1-2, with D hard to call. CDR3 sequence: CSALQDNYGYTF. The CDR3 nucleotides are TGCAGCGCCCTTCAAGATAACTATGGCTACACCTTC. Full variable domain (rest looked up from reference TRBV29-1 and TRBJ1-2): SAVISQKPSRDICQRGTSLTIQCQVDSQVTMMFWYRQQPGQSLTLIATANQGSEATYESGFVIDKFPISRPNLTFSTLTVSNMSPEDSSIYLCSALQDNYGYTFGSGTRLTVV.